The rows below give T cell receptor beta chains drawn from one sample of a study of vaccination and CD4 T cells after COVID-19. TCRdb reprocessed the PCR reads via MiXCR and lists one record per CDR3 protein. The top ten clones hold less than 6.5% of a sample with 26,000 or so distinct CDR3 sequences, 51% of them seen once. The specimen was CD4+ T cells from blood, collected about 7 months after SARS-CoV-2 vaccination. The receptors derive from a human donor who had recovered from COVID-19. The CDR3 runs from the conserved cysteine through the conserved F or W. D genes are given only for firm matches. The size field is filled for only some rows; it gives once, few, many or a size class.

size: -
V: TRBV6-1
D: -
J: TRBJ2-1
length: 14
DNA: TGTGCCAGCAGTGAAATGGGGTTAATTGATGAGCAGTTCTTC
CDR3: CASSEMGLIDEQFF

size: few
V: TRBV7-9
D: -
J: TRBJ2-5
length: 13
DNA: TGTGCCAGCAGCATGAGGTACCAAGAGACCCAGTACTTC
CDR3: CASSMRYQETQYF

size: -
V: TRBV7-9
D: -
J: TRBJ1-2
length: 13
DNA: TGTGCCAGCAGCTTAGGGTCCCCAGCTGGCTACACCTTC
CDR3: CASSLGSPAGYTF

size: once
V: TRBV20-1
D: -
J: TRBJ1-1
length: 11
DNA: TGCAGTGCTAGACAGGGGACTGAAGCTTTCTTT
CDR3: CSARQGTEAFF

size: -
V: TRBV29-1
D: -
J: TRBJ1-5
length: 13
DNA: TGCAGCGTTAAGGGGGATGGGAATCAGCCCCAGCATTTT
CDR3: CSVKGDGNQPQHF

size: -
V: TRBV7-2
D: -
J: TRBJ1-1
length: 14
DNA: TGTGCCAGCAGCTTAGGGGGACAGAACACTGAAGCTTTCTTT
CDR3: CASSLGGQNTEAFF

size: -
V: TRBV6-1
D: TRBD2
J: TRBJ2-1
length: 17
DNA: TGTGCCAGCAGTGAAGTTGCGGGAGTGAGGTCCTACAATGAGCAGTTCTTC
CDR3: CASSEVAGVRSYNEQFF

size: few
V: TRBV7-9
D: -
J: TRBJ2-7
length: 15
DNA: TGTGCCAGCAGCATCCAAAGAGGACAGTACTACGAGCAGTACTTC
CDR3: CASSIQRGQYYEQYF

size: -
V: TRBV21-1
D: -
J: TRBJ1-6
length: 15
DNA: TGTGCCAGCAGCGGGGGATTGGGCAATAATTCACCCCTCCACTTT
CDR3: CASSGGLGNNSPLHF

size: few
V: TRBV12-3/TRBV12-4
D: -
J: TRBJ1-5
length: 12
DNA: TGTGCCAGCACCTGGGGTGATCAGCCCCAGCATTTT
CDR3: CASTWGDQPQHF

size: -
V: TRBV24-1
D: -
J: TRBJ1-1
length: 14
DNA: TGTGCCAGCAGTTTAGTCCCAGGGAGCACTGAAGCTTTCTTT
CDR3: CASSLVPGSTEAFF

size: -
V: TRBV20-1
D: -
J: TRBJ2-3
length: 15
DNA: TGCAGTGCTAGGCCGGGACTGACATACACAGATACGCAGTATTTT
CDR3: CSARPGLTYTDTQYF

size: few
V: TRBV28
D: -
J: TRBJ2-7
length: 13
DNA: TGTGCCAGCAGTTTCGGGGACGCCTACGAGCAGTACTTC
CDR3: CASSFGDAYEQYF

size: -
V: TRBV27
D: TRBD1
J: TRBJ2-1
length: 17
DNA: TGTGCCAGCAGTTTATCGACACAGGGGTTGGCTTACAATGAGCAGTTCTTC
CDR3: CASSLSTQGLAYNEQFF

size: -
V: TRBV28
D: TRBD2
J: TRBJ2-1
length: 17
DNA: TGTGCCAGCAGGACAATTGGGACTAGCGGTTCCTACAATGAGCAGTTCTTC
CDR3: CASRTIGTSGSYNEQFF

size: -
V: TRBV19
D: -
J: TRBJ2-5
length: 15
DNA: TGTGCCAGTAGTACATACGGGCAGGGGGGAGAGACCCAGTACTTC
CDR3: CASSTYGQGGETQYF

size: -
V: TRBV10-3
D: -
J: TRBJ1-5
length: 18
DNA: TGTGCCATCAAACGGAACAGAACCTTTGAATATAGCAATCAGCCCCAGCATTTT
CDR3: CAIKRNRTFEYSNQPQHF

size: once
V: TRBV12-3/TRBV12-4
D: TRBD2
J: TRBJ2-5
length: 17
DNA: TGTGCCAGCAGTTTCTCGGGACGACTAGCGGCCCAAGAGACCCAGTACTTC
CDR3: CASSFSGRLAAQETQYF

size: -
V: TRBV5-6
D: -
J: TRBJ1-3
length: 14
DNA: TGTGCCAGCAGCTTATGGACAGTTTTCGGCACCATATATTTT
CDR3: CASSLWTVFGTIYF

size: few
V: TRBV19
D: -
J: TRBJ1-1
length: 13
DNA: TGTGCCAGTAGTATCGAGGGAGGGACTGAAGCTTTCTTT
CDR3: CASSIEGGTEAFF

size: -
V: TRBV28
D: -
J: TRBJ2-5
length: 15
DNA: TGTGCCAGCAGTTTTCGTCCCCACTCCGGGGAGACCCAGTACTTC
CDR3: CASSFRPHSGETQYF

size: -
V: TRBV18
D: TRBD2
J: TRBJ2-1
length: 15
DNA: TGTGCCAGCTCACCAGGGCTAGCGGAGAACAATGAGCAGTTCTTC
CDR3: CASSPGLAENNEQFF

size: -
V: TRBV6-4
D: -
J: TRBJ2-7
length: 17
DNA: TGTGCCAGCAGTGACTCGCTAGTCACCCTAGGGGTATACGAGCAGTACTTC
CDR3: CASSDSLVTLGVYEQYF

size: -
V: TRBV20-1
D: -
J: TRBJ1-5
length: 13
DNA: TGCAGTGCTAGAGATCCCCTGAATCAGCCCCAGCATTTT
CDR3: CSARDPLNQPQHF

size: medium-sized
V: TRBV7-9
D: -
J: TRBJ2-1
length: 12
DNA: TGTGCCAGCAGCTTCCCGAGAAATGAGCAGTTCTTC
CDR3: CASSFPRNEQFF

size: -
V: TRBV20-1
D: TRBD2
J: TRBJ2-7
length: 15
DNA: TGCAGTGCTAGAGATAAAGCGGGGGGTTCCTACGAGCAGTACTTC
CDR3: CSARDKAGGSYEQYF

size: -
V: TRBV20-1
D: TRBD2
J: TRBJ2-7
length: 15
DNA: TGCAGTGCTAGTAGTCGGACTAGCGGGAGTTACGAGCAGTACTTC
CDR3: CSASSRTSGSYEQYF

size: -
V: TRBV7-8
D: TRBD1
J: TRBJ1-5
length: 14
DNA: TGTGCCAGCAGCTCGATCACAGGGGTTGGGCCCCAGCATTTT
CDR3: CASSSITGVGPQHF

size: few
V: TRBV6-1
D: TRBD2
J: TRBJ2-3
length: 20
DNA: TGTGCCAGCAGTGAAGACGGGACTAGCGGGAGGGCCTTAGGTACAGATACGCAGTATTTT
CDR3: CASSEDGTSGRALGTDTQYF

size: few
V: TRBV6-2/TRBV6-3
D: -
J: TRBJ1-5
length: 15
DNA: TGTGCCAGCAGTTACTCATACGCTAGCAATCAGCCCCAGCATTTT
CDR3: CASSYSYASNQPQHF

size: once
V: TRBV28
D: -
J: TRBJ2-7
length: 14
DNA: TGTGCCAGCAGTCTGTACCGGGACCTCTACGAGCAGTACTTC
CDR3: CASSLYRDLYEQYF

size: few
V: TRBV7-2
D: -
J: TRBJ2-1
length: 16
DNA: TGTGCCAGCAGCTTAATGGTAATAGTCCCTAGCAATGAGCAGTTCTTC
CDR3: CASSLMVIVPSNEQFF

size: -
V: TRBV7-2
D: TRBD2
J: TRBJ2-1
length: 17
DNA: TGTGCCAGCAGCCCCTCAATAGCGGGAAGCTCCTACAATGAGCAGTTCTTC
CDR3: CASSPSIAGSSYNEQFF

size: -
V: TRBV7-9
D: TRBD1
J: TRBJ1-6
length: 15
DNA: TGTGCCAGCAGCCCCCTACAGGGGAATAATTCACCCCTCCACTTT
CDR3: CASSPLQGNNSPLHF

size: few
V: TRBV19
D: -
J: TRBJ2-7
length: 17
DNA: TGTGCCAGTAGTATAGGAGGGACGCGGGTGAGGTCCTACGAGCAGTACTTC
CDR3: CASSIGGTRVRSYEQYF

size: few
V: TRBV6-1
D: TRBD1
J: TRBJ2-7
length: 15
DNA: TGTGCCAGCCAATATAGGGGACAGGGGGCTAGGGAGCAGTACTTC
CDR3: CASQYRGQGAREQYF

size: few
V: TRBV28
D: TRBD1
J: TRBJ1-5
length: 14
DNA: TGTGCCAGCAGTTCGACAGGGGTCAATCAGCCCCAGCATTTT
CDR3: CASSSTGVNQPQHF

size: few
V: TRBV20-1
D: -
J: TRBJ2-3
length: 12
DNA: TGCAGTGCTAGAACGTCCCGAGATACGCAGTATTTT
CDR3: CSARTSRDTQYF

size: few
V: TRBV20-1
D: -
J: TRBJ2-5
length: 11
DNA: TGCAGTGTGACAGCAAAAAAGACCCAGTACTTC
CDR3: CSVTAKKTQYF

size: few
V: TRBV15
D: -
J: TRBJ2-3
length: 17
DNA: TGTGCCACCAGCAGAGAGTCCCTAGCAGGGGAAATAGATACGCAGTATTTT
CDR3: CATSRESLAGEIDTQYF

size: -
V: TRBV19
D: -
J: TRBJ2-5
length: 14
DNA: TGTGCCAGTAAAAGGACCTCCCACGAGGAGACCCAGTACTTC
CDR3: CASKRTSHEETQYF

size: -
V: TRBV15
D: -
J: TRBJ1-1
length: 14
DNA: TGTGCCACCAGCAGAGATAAAGGCGCCCGCCCGGCTTTCTTT
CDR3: CATSRDKGARPAFF

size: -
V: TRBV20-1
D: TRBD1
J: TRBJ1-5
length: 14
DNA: TGCAGTGCTAGAGATAGAGACAGGGGGCGGCCCCAGCATTTT
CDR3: CSARDRDRGRPQHF

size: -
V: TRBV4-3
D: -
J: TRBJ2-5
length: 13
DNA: TGCGCCAGCAGCCAAGACAGGGTCGAGACCCAGTACTTC
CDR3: CASSQDRVETQYF

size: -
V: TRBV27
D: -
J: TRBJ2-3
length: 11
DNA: TGTGCCAGCAACTATCGAGATACGCAGTATTTT
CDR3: CASNYRDTQYF

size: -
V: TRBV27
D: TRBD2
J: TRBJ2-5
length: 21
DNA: TGTGCCAGCAGTTTCTCATCTTCCGGGACTAGCAGGCCCGAGCCACCAGAGACCCAGTACTTC
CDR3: CASSFSSSGTSRPEPPETQYF

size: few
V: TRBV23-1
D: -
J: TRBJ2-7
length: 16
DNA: TGCGCCAGCAGTCAAGGGGTACGGACAACCCACTACGAGCAGTACTTC
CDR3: CASSQGVRTTHYEQYF

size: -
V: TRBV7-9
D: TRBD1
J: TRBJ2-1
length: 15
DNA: TGTGCCAGCAGCCTTGGACAGGGGCTTTACAATGAGCAGTTCTTC
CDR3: CASSLGQGLYNEQFF

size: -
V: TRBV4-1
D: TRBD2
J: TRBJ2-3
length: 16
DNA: TGCGCCAGCAGCCAAGATCCGGGAGGGTCCACAGATACGCAGTATTTT
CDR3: CASSQDPGGSTDTQYF

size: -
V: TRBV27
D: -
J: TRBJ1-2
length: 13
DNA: TGTGCCAGCAGTCCCCGGGCTCTTTATGGCTACACCTTC
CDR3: CASSPRALYGYTF

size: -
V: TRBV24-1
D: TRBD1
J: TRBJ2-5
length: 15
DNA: TGTGCCACATCCGGGACAGGTAACCTCAAGAGGACCCAGTACTTC
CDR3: CATSGTGNLKRTQYF